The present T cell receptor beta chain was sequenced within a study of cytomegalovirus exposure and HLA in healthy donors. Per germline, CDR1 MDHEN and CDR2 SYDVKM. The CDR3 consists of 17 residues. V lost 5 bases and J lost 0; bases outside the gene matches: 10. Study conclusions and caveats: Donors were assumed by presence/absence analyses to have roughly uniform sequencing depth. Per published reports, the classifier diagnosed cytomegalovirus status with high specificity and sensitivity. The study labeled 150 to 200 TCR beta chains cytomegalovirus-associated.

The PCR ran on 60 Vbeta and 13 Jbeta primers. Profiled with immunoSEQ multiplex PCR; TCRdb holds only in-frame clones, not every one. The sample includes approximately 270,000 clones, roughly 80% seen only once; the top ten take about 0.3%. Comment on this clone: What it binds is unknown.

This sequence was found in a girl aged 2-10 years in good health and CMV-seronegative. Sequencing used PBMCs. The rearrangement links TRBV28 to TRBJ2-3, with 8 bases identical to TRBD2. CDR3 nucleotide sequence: TGTGCCAGCAGTATAGAAGCGACTAGCGAGAGCACAGATACGCAGTATTTT. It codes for CASSIEATSESTDTQYF.